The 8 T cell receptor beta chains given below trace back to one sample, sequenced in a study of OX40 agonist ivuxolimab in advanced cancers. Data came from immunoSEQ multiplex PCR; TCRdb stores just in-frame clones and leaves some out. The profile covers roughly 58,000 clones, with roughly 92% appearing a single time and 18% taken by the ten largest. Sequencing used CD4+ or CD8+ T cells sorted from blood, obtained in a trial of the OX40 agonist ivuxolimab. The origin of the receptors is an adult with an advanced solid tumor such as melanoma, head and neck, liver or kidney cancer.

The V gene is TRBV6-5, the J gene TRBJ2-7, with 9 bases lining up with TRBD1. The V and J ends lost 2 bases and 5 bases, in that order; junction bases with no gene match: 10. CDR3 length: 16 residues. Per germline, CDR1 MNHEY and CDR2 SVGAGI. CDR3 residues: CASSYPRGTGGHEQYF. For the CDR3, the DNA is TGTGCCAGCAGTTACCCCAGGGGAACAGGGGGCCACGAGCAGTACTTC.

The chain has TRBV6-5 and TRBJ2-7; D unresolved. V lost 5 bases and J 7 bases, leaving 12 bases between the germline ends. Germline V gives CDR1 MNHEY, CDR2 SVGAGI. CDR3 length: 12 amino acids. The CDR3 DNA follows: TGTGCCAGCAGTCCTGGTTCGTGGGAGCAGTACTTC. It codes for CASSPGSWEQYF.

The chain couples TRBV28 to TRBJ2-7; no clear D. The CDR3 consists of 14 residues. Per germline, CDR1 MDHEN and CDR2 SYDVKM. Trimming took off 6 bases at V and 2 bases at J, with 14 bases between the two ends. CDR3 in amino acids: CASSPAIRAYEQYF. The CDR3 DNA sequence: TGTGCCAGCAGCCCAGCCATACGGGCCTACGAGCAGTACTTC.

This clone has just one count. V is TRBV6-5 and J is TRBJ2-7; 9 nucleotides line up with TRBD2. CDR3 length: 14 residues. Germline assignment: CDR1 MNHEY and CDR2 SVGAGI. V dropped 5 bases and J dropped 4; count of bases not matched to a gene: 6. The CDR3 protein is CASSDVAGAYEQYF. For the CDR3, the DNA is TGTGCCAGCAGTGACGTAGCGGGAGCATACGAGCAGTACTTC.

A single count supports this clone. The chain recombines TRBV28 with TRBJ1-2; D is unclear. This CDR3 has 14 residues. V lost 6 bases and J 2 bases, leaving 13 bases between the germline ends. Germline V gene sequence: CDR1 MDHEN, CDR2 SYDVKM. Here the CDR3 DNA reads TGTGCCAGCAGAGAAACGGGCTTAAACTATGGCTACACCTTC. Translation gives CASRETGLNYGYTF.

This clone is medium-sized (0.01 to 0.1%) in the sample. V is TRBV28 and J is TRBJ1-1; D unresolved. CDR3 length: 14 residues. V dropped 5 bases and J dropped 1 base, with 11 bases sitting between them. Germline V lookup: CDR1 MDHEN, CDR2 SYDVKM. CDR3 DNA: TGTGCCAGCAGTGGATTCCTTCGGAACACTGAAGCTTTCTTT. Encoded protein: CASSGFLRNTEAFF.

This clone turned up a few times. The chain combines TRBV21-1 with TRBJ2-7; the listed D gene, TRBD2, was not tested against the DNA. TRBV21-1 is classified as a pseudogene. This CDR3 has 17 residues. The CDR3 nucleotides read TGTGCCAGCAGCAAGGGTTGGTGGTGCGGGGTCTCCTACGAGCAGTACTTC. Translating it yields CASSKGWWCGVSYEQYF.

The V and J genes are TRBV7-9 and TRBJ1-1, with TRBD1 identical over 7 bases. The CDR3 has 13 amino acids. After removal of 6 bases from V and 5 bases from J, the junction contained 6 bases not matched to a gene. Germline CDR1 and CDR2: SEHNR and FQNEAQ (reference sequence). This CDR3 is CASSDRERTEAFF. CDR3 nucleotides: TGTGCCAGCAGTGACAGGGAGAGGACTGAAGCTTTCTTT.